Listed here are 17 T cell receptor beta chains from one sample, sequenced in a study of blood T cells in healthy people across ages. Then a second PCR, running roughly 7 to 11 cycles, was carried out with a sample-barcoded 5' primer and a J-beta primer mix. Via MiXCR, TCRdb re-called the 5' RACE reads, giving one row per CDR3 protein. The profile covers about 1.1 million distinct CDR3 sequences, with under 40% appearing a single time and around 12% taken by the ten largest. Material: blood. The origin of the receptors is a man between 18 and 35 years old in good health.

The CDR3 bases are TGTGCCCATTCCCTAGCGGGGTCGGGCAATGAGCAGTTCTTC. Translating it yields CAHSLAGSGNEQFF. V gene TRBV6-2 or TRBV6-3 combines with J gene TRBJ2-1, with 9 bases aligning to TRBD2. Trimming took 11 bases from V and 6 from J; bases not matched to a gene: 11. The CDR3 length is 14 residues. Germline assignment: CDR1 MNHEY and CDR2 SVGEGT.

The V and J genes are TRBV2 and TRBJ1-1; D possibly corresponds to TRBD1 (5 bases). CDR3 length: 14 amino acids. CDR1 SNHLY and CDR2 FYNNEI come from the germline V gene. Deletions cut 0 bases from V and 7 bases from J, with 12 bases between. This CDR3 reads CASSEAGGRLEAFF. The DNA of the CDR3 is TGTGCCAGCAGTGAAGCCGGGGGTCGGCTTGAAGCTTTCTTT.

This rearrangement joins TRBV30 to TRBJ1-6; D is ambiguous. CDR3 length equals 12 residues. Trimming removed 5 bases at V and 8 bases at J, with 10 bases between. Per germline, CDR1 GTSNPN and CDR2 SVGIG (reference sequence). CDR3 DNA: TGTGCCTGGGGGAGAGACGATTCACCCCTCCACTTT. Its translation is CAWGRDDSPLHF.

The chain is built from TRBV25-1 and TRBJ1-6; D not resolved. Germline CDR1 reads MGHDK; CDR2 reads SYGVNS. Between the trimmed V and J ends, which lost 2 bases and 9 bases, there was a span of 17 bases. The CDR3 sequence is 16 residues long. CDR3 residues: CASSEQGPKVGSPLHF. The CDR3, as DNA: TGTGCCAGCAGTGAACAAGGGCCGAAAGTTGGTTCACCCCTCCACTTT.

This clonotype appeared a few times. The chain recombines TRBV30 with TRBJ1-2; no definite D call. With 0 bases removed from V and 8 bases from J, the gap between germline ends came to 16 bases. The CDR3 runs 14 residues. Germline V gene data show CDR1 as GTSNPN and CDR2 as SVGIG (reference sequence). In DNA form, the CDR3 reads TGTGCCTGGAGTGTTTCTCTTACGGACGAGGGCTACACCTTC. Its translation is CAWSVSLTDEGYTF.

This clonotype was picked up a small number of times. V usage is TRBV29-1 and J usage is TRBJ1-5; D unclear. CDR3 size: 12 residues. CDR1 is SQVTM and CDR2 is ANQGSEA in the germline V gene. Trimming took 0 bases from V and 5 from J, leaving 5 bases between them. The chain's CDR3 is CSVEDGDQPQHF. CDR3 bases: TGCAGCGTTGAAGATGGGGATCAGCCCCAGCATTTT.

This clonotype was picked up a small number of times. V is TRBV10-2 and J is TRBJ2-7; D call uncertain. The J call may be faulty, since TRBJ2-5 better matches the DNA end. CDR1 is WSHSY, CDR2 SAAADI, per germline. The CDR3 length is 16 residues. CDR3 sequence: CASSESISWAGETQYF. CDR3 in DNA: TGCGCCAGCAGTGAGTCGATCTCATGGGCCGGAGAGACCCAGTACTTC.

The CDR3 DNA follows: TGCGCCAGCAGCAAGGACACCAACGTCTACGAGCAGTACTTC. It encodes CASSKDTNVYEQYF. V gene TRBV5-1 combines with J gene TRBJ2-7; D is perhaps TRBD1 (5 bases). The V end was cut by 4 bases, the J end by 3 bases, with 14 bases between. Germline CDR1 is SGHRS and CDR2 is YFSETQ. The CDR3 covers 14 residues.

The rearrangement links TRBV9 to TRBJ1-4, with D possibly being TRBD1 (5 bases). Germline CDR1 reads SGDLS; CDR2 reads YYNGEE. The CDR3 loop spans 18 amino acids. V lost 4 bases, J lost 3 bases, and 22 bases lay in between. The CDR3 loop is CASSTRPGGVGANEKLFF. Written as DNA, the CDR3 is TGTGCCAGCAGCACCCGTCCGGGAGGGGTTGGGGCTAATGAAAAACTGTTTTTT.

The J gene is TRBJ1-2, the V gene TRBV6-5; TRBD1 aligns across 9 bases. V was pared by 10 bases and J by 7 bases, with 4 bases of the junction left unmatched. This CDR3 has 11 residues. Germline V gene data show CDR1 as MNHEY and CDR2 as SVGAGI. The CDR3 loop reads CAIQTGGGYTF. In DNA form, the CDR3 reads TGTGCCATCCAGACAGGGGGTGGCTACACCTTC.

The V gene is TRBV11-2, the J gene TRBJ2-2, with 9 bases aligning to TRBD2. The germline CDR1 and CDR2 sequences are SGHAT and FQNNGV. After removal of 3 bases from V and 0 bases from J, the junction contained 17 bases not matched to a gene. The CDR3 is made up of 21 amino acids. The CDR3 is CASSFRKSGLALLANTGELFF. Written as DNA, the CDR3 is TGTGCCAGCAGCTTCCGAAAGTCGGGACTAGCCCTTCTCGCGAACACCGGGGAGCTGTTTTTT.

The chain uses TRBV9 and TRBJ2-3; unclear D gene. The CDR3 spans 15 residues. Germline CDR1 SGDLS, CDR2 YYNGEE. V was trimmed by 0 bases and J by 3 bases, leaving 11 bases between them. The CDR3 is CASSVDPRATDTQYF. The CDR3 DNA is TGTGCCAGCAGCGTAGACCCTAGGGCGACAGATACGCAGTATTTT.

This clonotype appeared many times. This chain connects TRBV20-1 to TRBJ2-3; D might be TRBD1 (6 bases). This CDR3 region has 13 residues. CDR1 and CDR2 from the germline V gene are DFQATT and SNEGSKA (reference sequence). Trimming stripped 2 bases from V and 7 bases from J, with 13 bases between. CDR3: CSARPPDRYTQYF. The CDR3 bases are TGCAGTGCTAGACCGCCGGACAGATATACGCAGTATTTT.

The rearrangement links TRBV27 to TRBJ2-1; D gene unclear. Germline CDR1 reads MNHEY; CDR2 reads SMNVEV (reference sequence). CDR3 size: 12 residues. Deletions cut 5 bases from V and 10 bases from J, with 12 bases between. CDR3 nucleotide sequence: TGTGCCAGCAGTCCCAGACTCGGGGAGCAGTTCTTC. Translated: CASSPRLGEQFF.

This clonotype has at least ten counts. The chain combines TRBV20-1 with TRBJ2-7, with a tentative D call TRBD1 (6 bases). This CDR3 has 12 residues. CDR1 DFQATT and CDR2 SNEGSKA come from the germline V gene (reference sequence). V dropped 4 bases and J dropped 7 bases, with 14 bases sitting between them. The CDR3 loop reads CSATDRTEEQYF. The CDR3 DNA reads as TGCAGTGCTACAGACAGGACAGAAGAGCAGTACTTC.

The V call is TRBV15, the J call TRBJ2-1; 7 bases map to TRBD2. The CDR3 extends over 14 amino acids. Looked up from germline, CDR1 is LNHNV and CDR2 is YYDKDF (reference sequence). Trimming at V came to 6 bases and at J to 1 base, leaving 3 bases not matched to a gene. The CDR3: CATRKAGSYNEQFF. In DNA, the CDR3 is TGTGCCACCAGAAAAGCGGGGTCCTACAATGAGCAGTTCTTC. The full variable domain, with the rest looked up from reference TRBV15 and TRBJ2-1, is DAMVIQNPRYQVTQFGKPVTLSCSQTLNHNVMYWYQQKSSQAPKLLFHYYDKDFNNEADTPDNFQSRRPNTSFCFLDIRSPGLGDTAMYLCATRKAGSYNEQFFGPGTRLTVL.

This clonotype was detected ten times or more. The chain is built from TRBV20-1 and TRBJ1-2, with D unclear. The V gene lost 0 bases and the J gene lost 4 bases, with 9 bases spanning the gap. Per the germline V gene, CDR1 is DFQATT and CDR2 is SNEGSKA (reference sequence). The CDR3 spans 13 residues. CDR3: CSARDGRSYGYTF. The DNA of the CDR3 is TGCAGTGCTAGAGATGGGCGAAGCTATGGCTACACCTTC.